The TCR beta chain described here comes from a study of identical twins. TCRdb processed the 5' RACE reads anew with MiXCR; each CDR3 protein has one entry. This table holds some 250,000 distinct CDR3 sequences, roughly 13% found once. This clonotype occurred a few times. Trimming took 4 bases from V and 0 from J, leaving 12 bases between them. Germline V lookup: CDR1 ENHRY, CDR2 SYGVKD. This CDR3 region has 15 residues. This sample was also put to use in a study of yellow fever vaccine responses in identical twins.

The rearrangement joins TRBV10-3 to TRBJ1-1; D not certain. The TCR originated in a young woman in good health. The sequenced sample was memory (CD45RO+) T cells sorted from blood. This CDR3 reads CAISAQRNLNTEAFF. The CDR3 bases are TGTGCCATCAGTGCCCAGCGTAATCTGAACACTGAAGCTTTCTTT.